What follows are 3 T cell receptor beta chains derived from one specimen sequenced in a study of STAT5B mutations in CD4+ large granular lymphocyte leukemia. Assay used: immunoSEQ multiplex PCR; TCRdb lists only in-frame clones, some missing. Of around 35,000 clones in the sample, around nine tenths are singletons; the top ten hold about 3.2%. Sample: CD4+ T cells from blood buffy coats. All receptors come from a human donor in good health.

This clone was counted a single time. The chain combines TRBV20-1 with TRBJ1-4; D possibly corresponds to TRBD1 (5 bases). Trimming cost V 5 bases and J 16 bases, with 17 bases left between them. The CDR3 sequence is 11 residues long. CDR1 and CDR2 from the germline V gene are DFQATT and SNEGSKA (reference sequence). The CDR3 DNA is TGCAGTGCTGGGGGGTACGACTCACGGTTTTTT. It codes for CSAGGYDSRFF.

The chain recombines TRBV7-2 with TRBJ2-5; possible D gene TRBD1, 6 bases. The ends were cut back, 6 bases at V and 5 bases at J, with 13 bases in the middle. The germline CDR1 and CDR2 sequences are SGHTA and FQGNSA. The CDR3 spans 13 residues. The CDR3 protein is CASSFTGMETQYF. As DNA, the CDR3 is TGTGCCAGCAGTTTTACAGGGATGGAGACCCAGTACTTC.

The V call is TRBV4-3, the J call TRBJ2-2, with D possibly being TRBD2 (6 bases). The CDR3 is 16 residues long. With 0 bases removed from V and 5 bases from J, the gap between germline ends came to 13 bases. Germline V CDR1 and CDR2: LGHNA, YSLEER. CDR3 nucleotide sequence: TGCGCCAGCAGCCAAGAACCCCCGGCGGGAACCGGGGAGCTGTTTTTT. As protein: CASSQEPPAGTGELFF.